One sample yielded the 24 T cell receptor beta chains listed below, sequenced in a study of T-cell reconstitution after alpha-beta-depleted transplantation in children. It was with unique molecular identifiers that the TCRbeta library was prepared. Using its own MiXCR run on the PCR reads, TCRdb lists one record per CDR3 protein. The profile shows around 480,000 distinct CDR3 sequences, around a third of them singletons. The sequences come from PBMCs from the stem cell graft donor, collected from the stem cell graft. Every receptor here comes from a human donor who donated a stem cell graft to a child with aplastic anemia.

J is TRBJ2-3 and V is TRBV4-3; D remains ambiguous. The CDR3 runs to 15 residues. The germline V and J ends were trimmed by 0 bases and 5 bases, with 12 bases remaining between them. Germline V gene sequence: CDR1 LGHNA, CDR2 YSLEER. CDR3 sequence: CASSQEVRGGDTQYF. DNA for the CDR3: TGCGCCAGCAGCCAAGAGGTGCGCGGCGGAGATACGCAGTATTTT.

The chain links TRBV28 to TRBJ2-5; the match to TRBD2 covers 7 bases. The ends lost 3 bases at V and 5 bases at J; junction bases unmatched: 6. The germline V gene has CDR1 MDHEN and CDR2 SYDVKM. The CDR3 has 14 residues. The CDR3 reads CASSFSAGRETQYF. In DNA form, the CDR3 reads TGTGCCAGCAGTTTCTCAGCGGGAAGGGAGACCCAGTACTTC.

In this sample, this clonotype turned up a few times. The chain has TRBV30 and TRBJ1-5; no reliable D call. The germline V gene encodes CDR1 GTSNPN and CDR2 SVGIG (reference sequence). V was pared by 1 base and J by 2 bases, with 12 bases between. The CDR3 consists of 15 residues. The DNA of the CDR3 is TGTGCCTGGAGTGACGGCGCTTTAGGCAATCAGCCCCAGCATTTT. This encodes CAWSDGALGNQPQHF.

This clonotype was counted only a few times. The DNA for the CDR3 is TGTGCCAGCACCCCCGGGACAGCATCCTACGAGCAGTACTTC. As protein: CASTPGTASYEQYF. This chain links TRBV9 with TRBJ2-7, with 7 bases matching TRBD1. Per germline, CDR1 SGDLS and CDR2 YYNGEE. The CDR3 contains 14 residues. The V gene end was trimmed by 6 bases and the J gene end by 1 base; junction bases not matched to a gene: 7.

V gene TRBV20-1 combines with J gene TRBJ2-5, with 7 bases that match TRBD2. Looked up from germline, CDR1 is DFQATT and CDR2 is SNEGSKA (reference sequence). The CDR3 totals 18 residues. Trimming at V came to 6 bases and at J to 5 bases, leaving 24 bases not matched to a gene. Here the CDR3 reads CSAPFRASGSSWGETQYF. In nucleotides, the CDR3 is TGCAGTGCACCTTTCCGGGCTAGCGGTTCATCCTGGGGGGAGACCCAGTACTTC.

This chain links TRBV18 with TRBJ1-1; 7 bases match TRBD1. Per germline, CDR1 KGHSH and CDR2 LQKENI. The CDR3 runs 15 residues. V dropped 6 bases and J dropped 1; count of bases not matched to a gene: 8. The CDR3 nucleotides are TGTGCCAGCTCTCTCCGACAGGGACGGAACACTGAAGCTTTCTTT. Encoded protein: CASSLRQGRNTEAFF. Supplemented by reference TRBV18 and TRBJ1-1, the full variable domain reads NAGVMQNPRHLVRRRGQEARLRCSPMKGHSHVYWYRQLPEEGLKFMVYLQKENIIDESGMPKERFSAEFPKEGPSILRIQQVVRGDSAAYFCASSLRQGRNTEAFFGQGTRLTVV.

This clonotype came up a few times. The chain recombines TRBV29-1 with TRBJ2-1, with 9 bases that match TRBD2. Germline values: CDR1 SQVTM, CDR2 ANQGSEA. The CDR3 length is 14 residues. V gave up 2 bases and J gave up 7 bases; unmatched junction bases: 6. The CDR3 protein is CSVERPSGVNEQFF. DNA for the CDR3: TGCAGCGTTGAAAGGCCTAGCGGGGTAAATGAGCAGTTCTTC.

The V call is TRBV12-3 or TRBV12-4, the J call TRBJ2-2; TRBD2 aligns across 10 bases. The V gene end was trimmed by 0 bases and the J gene end by 2 bases; junction bases not matched to a gene: 6. The CDR3 spans 18 residues. CDR3: CASSLALLAGKNTGELFF. The DNA for the CDR3 is TGTGCCAGCAGTTTAGCGCTACTAGCGGGGAAAAACACCGGGGAGCTGTTTTTT.

V is TRBV27 and J is TRBJ2-5, with 7 bases matching TRBD1. The germline gives CDR1 MNHEY, CDR2 SMNVEV (reference sequence). The CDR3 is made up of 15 amino acids. V gave up 7 bases and J gave up 2 bases; unmatched junction bases: 10. CDR3 in DNA: TGTGCCAGCACCCCGATGGGACAGCCACAAGAGACCCAGTACTTC. Protein product: CASTPMGQPQETQYF.

This clonotype was picked up a small number of times. The chain is built from TRBV10-3 and TRBJ2-1; TRBD2 aligns across 10 bases. This CDR3 has 17 amino acids. The J segment lost 4 bases and the V segment lost 1 base, leaving 7 bases of the junction unmatched. Germline V gene data show CDR1 as ENHRY and CDR2 as SYGVKD. CDR3 nucleotide sequence: TGTGCCATCAGTGAGTTACCACTAGCGGGAACGTACAATGAGCAGTTCTTC. Translating gives CAISELPLAGTYNEQFF.

The chain employs TRBV28 and TRBJ1-4; D gene unclear. Germline V lookup: CDR1 MDHEN, CDR2 SYDVKM. This CDR3 is 15 amino acids long. Between the trimmed V and J ends, which lost 4 bases and 8 bases, there was a span of 17 bases. CDR3: CASSSLAPGGEKLFF. DNA of the CDR3: TGTGCCAGCAGTTCCCTAGCTCCCGGTGGGGAAAAACTGTTTTTT.

This clonotype was detected only a few times. The chain couples TRBV24-1 to TRBJ2-5; 7 bases are shared with TRBD1. This CDR3 is built from 13 residues. V was clipped by 6 bases and J by 5 bases; unmatched bases: 5. Germline CDR1 KGHDR, CDR2 SFDVKD. The CDR3 sequence is CATSTGDTETQYF. In nucleotides, the CDR3 is TGTGCCACCAGTACAGGGGATACCGAGACCCAGTACTTC.

This clonotype was counted only a few times. The rearrangement links TRBV15 to TRBJ2-1; TRBD2 aligns across 12 bases. The germline gives CDR1 LNHNV, CDR2 YYDKDF (reference sequence). V lost 0 bases, J lost 8 bases, and 5 bases stayed unmatched. This CDR3 contains 16 residues. CDR3 nucleotide sequence: TGTGCCACCAGCAGAGAGCTAGCGGGAGGGCCTGATGAGCAGTTCTTC. Translation: CATSRELAGGPDEQFF.

The rearrangement joins TRBV6-2 or TRBV6-3 to TRBJ2-1, with D unclear. The CDR3 is 12 amino acids. Germline CDR1 is MNHEY and CDR2 is SVGEGT. The V and J ends lost 4 bases and 8 bases respectively, with 9 bases between them. The CDR3 DNA is TGTGCCAGCAGTTTGATCGACTATGAGCAGTTCTTC. Encoded protein: CASSLIDYEQFF.

This clonotype was seen a few times. This rearrangement joins TRBV30 to TRBJ2-1, with D maybe TRBD1 (6 bases). The V and J ends lost 1 base and 0 bases respectively, with 10 bases between them. This CDR3 region has 15 residues. Germline V CDR1 and CDR2: GTSNPN, SVGIG (reference sequence). The CDR3 reads CAWSGGRVSYNEQFF. CDR3 bases: TGTGCCTGGAGTGGGGGGCGGGTCTCCTACAATGAGCAGTTCTTC.

The J gene is TRBJ1-5, the V gene TRBV15; TRBD1 might be the D (5 bases). Trimming removed 1 base at V and 7 bases at J, with 14 bases between. Germline loops: CDR1 LNHNV, CDR2 YYDKDF (reference sequence). The CDR3 contains 15 residues. The CDR3 coding sequence is TGTGCCACCAGCAGAGTCGGGGCGGAGGGACAGCCCCAGCATTTT. Its translation: CATSRVGAEGQPQHF. Based on the CDR3 plus reference TRBV15 and TRBJ1-5, the full variable domain is DAMVIQNPRYQVTQFGKPVTLSCSQTLNHNVMYWYQQKSSQAPKLLFHYYDKDFNNEADTPDNFQSRRPNTSFCFLDIRSPGLGDTAMYLCATSRVGAEGQPQHFGDGTRLSIL.

This clonotype was counted a few times. The V call is TRBV6-5, the J call TRBJ2-1; 9 bases are a match to TRBD2. CDR3 size: 15 residues. CDR1 and CDR2 from the germline V gene are MNHEY and SVGAGI. Losses at the gene ends were 4 bases for V and 5 bases for J; bases not matched to a gene: 6. CDR3 DNA sequence: TGTGCCAGCAGTTTAGCGGGAGCGGGGAACAATGAGCAGTTCTTC. This codes for CASSLAGAGNNEQFF.

Here the CDR3 reads CASSLASGSYEQYV. CDR3 nucleotides: TGTGCCAGCAGCTTAGCGAGCGGCTCCTACGAGCAGTACGTC. This chain links TRBV7-2 with TRBJ2-7, with D tentatively TRBD2 (5 bases). Germline V gives CDR1 SGHTA, CDR2 FQGNSA. The CDR3 extends over 14 amino acids. Trimming removed 0 bases from V and 0 bases from J, with 6 bases in between.

The V call is TRBV7-8, the J call TRBJ1-5; D may be TRBD1 (5 bases). Trimming removed 2 bases at V and 5 bases at J, with 13 bases between. The germline V gene encodes CDR1 SGHVS and CDR2 FQNEAQ. The CDR3 length is 15 residues. CDR3 DNA sequence: TGTGCCAGCAGCTTATCGGCAGGGCTTTATCAGCCCCAGCATTTT. Protein: CASSLSAGLYQPQHF.

This clonotype appeared a few times. V usage is TRBV18 and J usage is TRBJ2-5; D perhaps matches TRBD2 (6 bases). This CDR3 is 13 amino acids long. V shed 6 bases and J shed 5 bases, with 13 bases lying between them. The germline CDR1 and CDR2 sequences are KGHSH and LQKENI. CDR3 loop: CASSRGGKETQYF. DNA for the CDR3: TGTGCCAGCTCCCGAGGCGGGAAGGAGACCCAGTACTTC. Based on the CDR3 plus reference TRBV18 and TRBJ2-5, the full variable domain is NAGVMQNPRHLVRRRGQEARLRCSPMKGHSHVYWYRQLPEEGLKFMVYLQKENIIDESGMPKERFSAEFPKEGPSILRIQQVVRGDSAAYFCASSRGGKETQYFGPGTRLLVL.

The chain uses TRBV27 and TRBJ1-1; no clear D gene. The CDR3 has 15 amino acids. Per germline, CDR1 MNHEY and CDR2 SMNVEV (reference sequence). The V and J ends lost 8 bases and 1 base respectively, with 17 bases between them. This chain's CDR3 is CASETRVRGNTEAFF. DNA of the CDR3: TGTGCCAGCGAAACCCGAGTTCGGGGGAACACTGAAGCTTTCTTT.

Only a few counts were recorded for this clonotype. CDR3: CASSRTGTGTNEQFF. The CDR3 region has the DNA TGTGCCAGCAGTCGCACCGGGACAGGGACCAATGAGCAGTTCTTC. The J gene is TRBJ2-1, the V gene TRBV12-3 or TRBV12-4; TRBD1 aligns across 9 bases. The V gene end was trimmed by 5 bases and the J gene end by 6 bases; junction bases not matched to a gene: 8. The CDR3 runs 15 residues.

The chain couples TRBV6-2 or TRBV6-3 to TRBJ2-1, with 8 bases aligning to TRBD2. Germline lookup yields CDR1 MNHEY and CDR2 SVGEGT. Trimming removed 6 bases from V and 0 bases from J; junction bases left unmatched: 7. This CDR3 is built from 16 residues. CDR3: CASRIDGTSSYNEQFF. The CDR3 bases are TGTGCCAGCAGGATCGACGGGACTAGCTCCTACAATGAGCAGTTCTTC.

The rearrangement links TRBV18 to TRBJ2-7, with D uncertain. The CDR3 is 14 residues long. Deletions cut 3 bases from V and 1 base from J, with 10 bases between. CDR1 KGHSH and CDR2 LQKENI come from the germline V gene. DNA of the CDR3: TGTGCCAGCTCACCTATACAGTCTTCCTACGAGCAGTACTTC. This encodes CASSPIQSSYEQYF.